This passage covers 22 T cell receptor beta chains from one sample sequenced in a study of neurological immune-mediated disorders (dated by TCRdb to about 2019). The library came from 5' RACE. The instrument was an Illumina HiSeq 2500. Starting from the raw public reads, TCRdb applied fastp trimming at Q25, assembled clones with MiXCR and retained in-frame beta chains. Rows are unified per CDR3 protein, each entry keeping the most common DNA and genes. Across this sample there are approximately 66,000 distinct CDR3 sequences, with about 3.4% seen only once. The biggest ten clones account for approximately 3.5% of the sample. The sample was PBMCs. These receptors all stem from a man aged 35 to 55 with multiple sclerosis.

This clonotype showed up many times. The chain is built from TRBV12-3 or TRBV12-4 and TRBJ2-7; 7 positions match TRBD2. The CDR3 loop spans 17 amino acids. The junction had 15 bases not matched to a gene; V was cut back by 3 bases and J by 4 bases. The CDR3 DNA reads TGTGCCAGCAGTTTTTATCGGACTGCGGGAGTCGGGTACGAGCAGTACTTC. Its translation: CASSFYRTAGVGYEQYF.

This clonotype occurred a few times. The chain links TRBV10-1 to TRBJ1-2; possibly TRBD1 for D (5 bases). Per the germline V gene, CDR1 is WNHNN and CDR2 is SYGVQD (reference sequence). This CDR3 is built from 12 residues. Trimming pared 8 bases from V and 14 bases from J, leaving 21 bases between. CDR3 loop: CASVRDGALGTF. The CDR3 DNA follows: TGCGCCAGCGTCCGGGACGGTGCCCTCGGAACCTTC.

This clonotype was recorded many times. The CDR3 here is CAISEGPWEQYF. The CDR3 nucleotides read TGTGCCATCAGTGAGGGTCCATGGGAGCAGTACTTC. The rearrangement links TRBV10-3 to TRBJ2-7; no definite D call. V lost 2 bases and J lost 7, with 9 bases in between. This CDR3 is 12 amino acids long. CDR1 and CDR2 from the germline V gene are ENHRY and SYGVKD.

This clonotype was counted at least ten times. The chain is built from TRBV9 and TRBJ2-1; 10 bases fit TRBD1. Trimming cost V 3 bases and J 4 bases; bases outside gene matches: 1. CDR1 is SGDLS, CDR2 YYNGEE, per germline. The CDR3 length is 14 residues. The CDR3 nucleotides are TGTGCCAGCAGCGCGGGACAGGGGTACAATGAGCAGTTCTTC. It specifies CASSAGQGYNEQFF.

There are many counts of this clonotype. This sequence joins TRBV20-1 and TRBJ2-7, with 7 bases that match TRBD1. The V gene's germline CDR1 is DFQATT and CDR2 SNEGSKA (reference sequence). V lost 5 bases, J lost 0 bases, and 4 bases stayed unmatched. The CDR3 is 13 residues long. The CDR3 loop is CSAWTGRSYEQYF. CDR3 coding DNA: TGCAGTGCTTGGACAGGCCGCTCCTACGAGCAGTACTTC.

This clonotype showed up many times. The rearrangement joins TRBV29-1 to TRBJ1-2, with 10 bases identical to TRBD1. Germline lookup yields CDR1 SQVTM and CDR2 ANQGSEA. V lost 7 bases to trimming and J lost 7 bases; unmatched junction nucleotides: 12. CDR3 size: 14 residues. CDR3 in amino acids: CSAPGGTGDAGYTF. CDR3 sequence (DNA): TGCAGCGCCCCGGGGGGGACAGGGGACGCTGGCTACACCTTC.

In its sample, this clonotype was seen many times. This chain uses TRBV7-2 with TRBJ2-3; D remains ambiguous. The CDR3 is 12 residues long. The V gene's germline CDR1 is SGHTA and CDR2 FQGNSA. The V end lost 5 bases, the J end lost 9 bases, and 12 bases lay between the germline ends. The CDR3 DNA reads as TGTGCCAGCAGCCCTGGTCCGATAACGCAGTATTTT. This encodes CASSPGPITQYF.

As to this clonotype: This sequence may be a read error, since a much larger clone differs from it by one base. The chain has TRBV11-2 and TRBJ2-4; D not resolved. V dropped 5 bases and J dropped 15 bases, with 17 bases sitting between them. Germline V gene lookup returns CDR1 SGHAT and CDR2 FQNNGV. The length of the CDR3 is 12 residues. CDR3 protein: CASSATRRAMYF. DNA for the CDR3: TGTGCCAGCAGCGCCACGCGAAGGGCAATGTACTTC.

There are a few counts of this clonotype. The chain carries TRBV20-1 and TRBJ1-4; tentatively, D is TRBD1 (6 bases). V was shortened by 6 bases and J by 6 bases, with 14 bases between the two germline ends. The CDR3 spans 13 residues. In germline, CDR1 is DFQATT, CDR2 SNEGSKA (reference sequence). The chain's CDR3 is CSANRVSYEKLFF. The CDR3 DNA is TGCAGTGCGAACAGGGTCTCGTATGAAAAACTGTTTTTT.

The sample holds many counts of this clonotype. The chain employs TRBV27 and TRBJ2-7; D uncertain. This CDR3 is built from 15 residues. Germline V gives CDR1 MNHEY, CDR2 SMNVEV (reference sequence). Deletions cut 2 bases from V and 4 bases from J, with 15 bases between. CDR3 amino acids: CASSLTADPFYEQYF. The DNA for the CDR3 is TGTGCCAGCAGTTTAACGGCAGACCCATTTTACGAGCAGTACTTC.

This clonotype came up many times. V is TRBV5-1 and J is TRBJ2-3; D may be TRBD2 (5 bases). Germline V gives CDR1 SGHRS, CDR2 YFSETQ. The V end lost 4 bases, the J end lost 0 bases, and 15 bases lay between the germline ends. The CDR3 length is 16 residues. CDR3 protein: CASSPGLAPSTDTQYF. The CDR3 DNA reads TGCGCCAGCAGCCCCGGACTTGCTCCTAGCACAGATACGCAGTATTTT.

This clonotype was picked up a small number of times. A read error is possible here, since a much larger clone lies one base away. J is TRBJ1-5 and V is TRBV7-8, with D maybe TRBD1 (5 bases). This CDR3 has 15 amino acids. CDR1 SGHVS and CDR2 FQNEAQ come from the germline V gene. In DNA form, the CDR3 reads TGTGCCAGCAGCTTAAAAAGGGGTTTACTCGTGGCCCAGAATTTT. Translation: CASSLKRGLLVAQNF.

This clonotype was detected ten times or more. The rearrangement links TRBV5-1 to TRBJ1-4; D is possibly TRBD1 (6 bases). CDR1 and CDR2 from the germline V gene are SGHRS and YFSETQ. Trimming took 3 bases from V and 0 from J, leaving 15 bases between them. This CDR3 comprises 17 residues. CDR3 region: CASSWGGRGSTNEKLFF. The CDR3 DNA reads TGCGCCAGCAGCTGGGGAGGCAGGGGTTCAACTAATGAAAAACTGTTTTTT.

This clonotype was detected many times. This chain connects TRBV20-1 to TRBJ2-3; D uncertain. This CDR3 has 11 residues. Between the trimmed V and J ends, which lost 5 bases and 0 bases, there was a span of 3 bases. The germline V gene encodes CDR1 DFQATT and CDR2 SNEGSKA (reference sequence). The CDR3 DNA follows: TGCAGTGCTGGCAGCACAGATACGCAGTATTTT. This gives the protein CSAGSTDTQYF.

The table lists this clonotype with many counts. V and J are TRBV10-3 and TRBJ2-7; either TRBD1 or TRBD2 may supply D (6 bases each). Trimming took off 3 bases at V and 5 bases at J, with 14 bases between the two ends. The CDR3 totals 14 residues. Germline V gene data show CDR1 as ENHRY and CDR2 as SYGVKD. CDR3 residues: CAISELGGRDEQYF. CDR3 DNA sequence: TGTGCCATCAGTGAACTGGGGGGCCGGGACGAGCAGTACTTC.

This clonotype was seen repeatedly, ten times or more. A junction end diverges from the germline sequence, so it may reflect a read error. The chain joins TRBV24-1 to TRBJ2-7; 9 positions match TRBD1. The germline CDR1 and CDR2 sequences are KGHDR and SFDVKD. The CDR3 runs to 14 residues. The DNA of the CDR3 is TGTGCCACCAGTGAACGGACAGGGGCTTACGGGCAGTACTTC. The encoded protein is CATSERTGAYGQYF.

This clonotype showed up many times. The rearrangement joins TRBV7-9 to TRBJ1-2; 7 bases align to TRBD1. Germline V gene sequence: CDR1 SEHNR, CDR2 FQNEAQ (reference sequence). There are 15 residues in the CDR3. V lost 7 bases to trimming and J lost 3 bases; unmatched junction nucleotides: 11. CDR3 region: CASTGGRTGDYGYTF. CDR3 in DNA: TGTGCCAGCACCGGGGGCCGCACAGGGGACTATGGCTACACCTTC.

This clonotype was seen many times. J is TRBJ2-1 and V is TRBV29-1; TRBD2 matches at 11 bases. This CDR3 comprises 15 residues. Per germline, CDR1 SQVTM and CDR2 ANQGSEA. The trim removed 8 bases at V and 9 bases at J, leaving 15 bases unmatched. This chain's CDR3 is CSSIPGTSGGGEQFF. The CDR3 region has the DNA TGCAGCTCCATACCTGGGACTAGCGGAGGCGGTGAGCAGTTCTTC.

The table lists this clonotype with many counts. The chain combines TRBV5-1 with TRBJ2-2; TRBD2 matches at 14 bases. Germline-derived CDR1 and CDR2 are SGHRS and YFSETQ. This CDR3 has 16 amino acids. After removal of 3 bases from V and 4 bases from J, the junction contained 2 bases not matched to a gene. The CDR3 bases are TGCGCCAGCAGCTCGGGGACTAGCGGGAGCACCGGGGAGCTGTTTTTT. This sequence encodes CASSSGTSGSTGELFF.

This clonotype was counted many times. The rearrangement uses TRBV5-4 and TRBJ2-3, with a possible D match to TRBD2 (5 bases). Germline loops: CDR1 SGHNT, CDR2 YYREEE (reference sequence). This CDR3 contains 15 residues. The germline V and J ends were trimmed by 4 bases and 0 bases, with 12 bases remaining between them. The CDR3 DNA is TGTGCCAGCAGCGTGGACTTGGTTAGCACAGATACGCAGTATTTT. Encoded protein: CASSVDLVSTDTQYF.

At least ten counts were recorded for this clonotype. This sequence joins TRBV5-1 and TRBJ1-2, with 9 bases that match TRBD1. The CDR3 spans 15 residues. The germline CDR1 and CDR2 sequences are SGHRS and YFSETQ. J lost 1 base, V lost 3 bases, and 4 bases had no gene match. The CDR3 spells CASSSGTGINYGYTF. The DNA of the CDR3 is TGCGCCAGCAGCTCCGGGACAGGGATTAACTATGGCTACACCTTC.

This clonotype was observed at least ten times. The V gene is TRBV20-1, the J gene TRBJ2-1; the match to TRBD2 covers 12 bases. The junction had 6 bases not matched to a gene; V was cut back by 3 bases and J by 3 bases. The CDR3 has 16 amino acids. CDR1 DFQATT and CDR2 SNEGSKA come from the germline V gene (reference sequence). The CDR3 DNA reads TGCAGTGCTAGCCGACTAGCGGGAGCAAACTACAATGAGCAGTTCTTC. Residues: CSASRLAGANYNEQFF.